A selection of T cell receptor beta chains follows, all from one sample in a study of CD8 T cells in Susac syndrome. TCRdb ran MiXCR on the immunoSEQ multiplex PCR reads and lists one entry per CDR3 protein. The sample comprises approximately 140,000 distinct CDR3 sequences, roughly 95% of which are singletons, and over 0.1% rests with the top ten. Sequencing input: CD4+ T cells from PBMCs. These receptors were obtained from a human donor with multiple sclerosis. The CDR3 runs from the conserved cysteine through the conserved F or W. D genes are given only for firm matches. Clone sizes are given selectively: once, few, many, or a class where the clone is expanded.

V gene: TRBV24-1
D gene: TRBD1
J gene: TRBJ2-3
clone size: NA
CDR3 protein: CATSDRTGGPHTDTQYF
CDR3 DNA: TGTGCCACCAGTGATCGAACAGGGGGTCCTCACACAGATACGCAGTATTTT

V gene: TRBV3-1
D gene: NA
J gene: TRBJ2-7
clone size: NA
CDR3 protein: CASSQDHRAGYEQYF
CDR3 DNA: TGTGCCAGCAGCCAAGATCACAGGGCCGGGTACGAGCAGTACTTC

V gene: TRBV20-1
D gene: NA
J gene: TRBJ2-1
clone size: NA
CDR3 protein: CSGTGDTYNEQFF
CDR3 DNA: TGCAGTGGTACAGGTGATACCTACAATGAGCAGTTCTTC

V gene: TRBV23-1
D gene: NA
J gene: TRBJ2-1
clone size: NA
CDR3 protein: CASSRRSGRRFHTEQFF
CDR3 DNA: TGCGCCAGCAGTCGGAGGTCGGGGCGGAGATTCCACACTGAGCAGTTCTTC

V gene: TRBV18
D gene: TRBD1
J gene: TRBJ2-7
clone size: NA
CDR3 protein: CASSPGQGIFYEQYF
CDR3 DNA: TGTGCCAGCTCACCGGGACAGGGAATTTTCTACGAGCAGTACTTC

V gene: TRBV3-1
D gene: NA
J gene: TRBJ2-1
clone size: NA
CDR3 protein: CASSRAGLIYNEQFF
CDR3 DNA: TGTGCCAGCAGCCGCGCGGGACTTATATACAATGAGCAGTTCTTC

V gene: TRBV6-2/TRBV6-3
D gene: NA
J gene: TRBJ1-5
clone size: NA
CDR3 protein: CASSKDSSNQPQHF
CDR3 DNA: TGTGCCAGCAGTAAGGACAGCAGCAATCAGCCCCAGCATTTT

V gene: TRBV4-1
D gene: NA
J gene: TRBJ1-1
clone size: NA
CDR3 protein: CASSQDQASTEAFF
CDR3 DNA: TGCGCCAGCAGCCAAGATCAGGCGAGTACTGAAGCTTTCTTT

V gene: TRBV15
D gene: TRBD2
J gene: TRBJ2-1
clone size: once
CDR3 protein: CATSRESQAGGWNEQFF
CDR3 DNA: TGTGCCACCAGCAGAGAGTCCCAAGCGGGAGGTTGGAATGAGCAGTTCTTC

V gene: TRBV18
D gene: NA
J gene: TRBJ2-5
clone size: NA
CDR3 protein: CASSRAPEETQYF
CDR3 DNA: TGTGCCAGCTCACGGGCGCCAGAAGAGACCCAGTACTTC

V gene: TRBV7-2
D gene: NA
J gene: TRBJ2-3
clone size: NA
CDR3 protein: CASSLQKLADTQYF
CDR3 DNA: TGTGCCAGCAGCTTACAGAAGTTGGCAGATACGCAGTATTTT

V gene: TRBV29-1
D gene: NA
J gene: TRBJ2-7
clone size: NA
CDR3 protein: CSVRTGGRPYEQYF
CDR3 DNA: TGCAGCGTCAGAACGGGGGGCCGACCCTACGAGCAGTACTTC

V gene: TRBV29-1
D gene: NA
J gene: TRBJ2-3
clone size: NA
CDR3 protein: CSVEGTTSSTDTQYF
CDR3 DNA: TGCAGCGTTGAAGGGACTACCTCGAGCACAGATACGCAGTATTTT

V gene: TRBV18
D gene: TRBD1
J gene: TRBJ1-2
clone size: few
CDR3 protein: CASSRDRDYGYTF
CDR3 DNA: TGTGCCAGCTCTCGGGACAGGGATTATGGCTACACCTTC

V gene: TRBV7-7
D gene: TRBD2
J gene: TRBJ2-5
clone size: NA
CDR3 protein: CASPGGPETQYF
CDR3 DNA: TGTGCCAGTCCGGGGGGGCCGGAGACCCAGTACTTC

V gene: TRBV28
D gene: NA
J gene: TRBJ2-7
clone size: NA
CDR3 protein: CASSARIYEQYF
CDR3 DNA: TGTGCCAGCAGTGCCCGAATCTACGAGCAGTACTTC

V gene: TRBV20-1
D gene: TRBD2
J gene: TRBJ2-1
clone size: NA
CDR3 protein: CSARGPSGRRGEQFF
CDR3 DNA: TGCAGTGCCCGGGGCCCTAGCGGGAGAAGGGGGGAGCAGTTCTTC

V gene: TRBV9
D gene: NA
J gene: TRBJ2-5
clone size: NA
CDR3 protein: CASSAGDDQETQYF
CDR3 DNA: TGTGCCAGCAGCGCCGGGGACGACCAAGAGACCCAGTACTTC

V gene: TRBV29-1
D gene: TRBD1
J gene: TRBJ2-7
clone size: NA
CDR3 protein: CSVAGTGTYEQYF
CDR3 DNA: TGCAGCGTTGCCGGGACAGGAACCTACGAGCAGTACTTC

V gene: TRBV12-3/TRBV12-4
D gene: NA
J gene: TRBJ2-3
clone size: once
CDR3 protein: CASSSYYIRRDTQYF
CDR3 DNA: TGTGCCAGCAGTTCATATTACATTCGCCGAGATACGCAGTATTTT

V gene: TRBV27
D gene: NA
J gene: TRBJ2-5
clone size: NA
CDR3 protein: CASSSVPIFQETQYF
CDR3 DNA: TGTGCCAGCAGTTCCGTACCCATATTCCAAGAGACCCAGTACTTC

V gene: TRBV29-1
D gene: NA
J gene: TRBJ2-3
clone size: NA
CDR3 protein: CSSSGGTDTQYF
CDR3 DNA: TGCAGCTCCTCAGGGGGCACAGATACGCAGTATTTT

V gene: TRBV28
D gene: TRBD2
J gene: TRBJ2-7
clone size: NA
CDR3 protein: CASGLAGPYEQYF
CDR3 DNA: TGTGCCAGTGGACTAGCGGGACCCTACGAGCAGTACTTC

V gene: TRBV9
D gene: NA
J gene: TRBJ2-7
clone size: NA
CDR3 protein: CASSPPGTGEQYF
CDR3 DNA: TGTGCCAGCAGCCCGCCGGGGACCGGCGAGCAGTACTTC

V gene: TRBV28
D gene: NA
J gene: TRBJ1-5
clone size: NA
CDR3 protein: CASSVDSLNQPQHF
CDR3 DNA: TGTGCCAGCAGTGTGGACAGCCTCAATCAGCCCCAGCATTTT

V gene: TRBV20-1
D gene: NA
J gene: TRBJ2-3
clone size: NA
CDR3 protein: CSARDTYTSTDTQYF
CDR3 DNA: TGCAGTGCTAGAGACACTTACACTAGCACAGATACGCAGTATTTT

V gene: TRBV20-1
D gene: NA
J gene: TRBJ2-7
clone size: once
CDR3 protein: CSASRDRPYEQYF
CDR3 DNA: TGCAGTGCTAGCCGGGACCGCCCTTACGAGCAGTACTTC